This TCR beta chain was recovered during a study of blood T cell repertoires in COVID-19. Study as a whole: T cells, B-cell-depleted T cells, or PBMCs supplied cDNA or gDNA.

TCRdb's copy holds only in-frame clones and misses some; the assay was immunoSEQ multiplex PCR. The sample lists more than 90,000 clones, about three quarters occurring once. The germline V gene encodes CDR1 SGHTA and CDR2 FQGTGA. The germline V and J ends were trimmed by 5 bases and 1 base, with 13 bases remaining between them. This CDR3 is built from 15 residues. The sequenced material came from peripheral blood. This receptor was taken from a man in his sixties or seventies with acute or convalescent COVID-19. V gene TRBV7-3 combines with J gene TRBJ2-3; perhaps TRBD2 as D (5 bases). The CDR3, as DNA: TGTGCCAGCAGCCCCACTGGACTCGGCACAGATACGCAGTATTTT. It specifies CASSPTGLGTDTQYF.